The present entry profiles one TCR beta chain with its context. This sample is drawn from a study of T cell changes during pregnancy in multiple sclerosis. Sequenced by immunoSEQ multiplex PCR; TCRdb stores in-frame clones only, minus some. This sample has about 100,000 clones; about nine tenths occur once, and the top ten carry around 1.8%. The ends were cut back, 0 bases at V and 4 bases at J, with 7 bases in the middle. The CDR3 runs to 14 residues. From germline, CDR1 is LGHNA and CDR2 YSLEER. This TCR was recovered from a female donor with multiple sclerosis, enrolled in a pregnancy study. The starting material was peripheral blood, obtained after pregnancy. The chain combines TRBV4-3 with TRBJ2-1; TRBD2 is a possible D gene (5 bases). In DNA form, the CDR3 reads TGCGCCAGCAGCCAAGATTCGGGGTACAATGAGCAGTTCTTC. Protein product: CASSQDSGYNEQFF.